In this sample, the clone carrying this T cell receptor beta chain turned up a few times. V was shortened by 3 bases and J by 3 bases, with 12 bases between the two germline ends. CDR1 and CDR2 (germline): LGHDT, YNNKEL (reference sequence). CDR3 size: 14 residues. TCRdb re-analysed the RT-PCR reads in MiXCR, keeping a single row per CDR3 protein. This repertoire shows hundreds of thousands of distinct CDR3 sequences, approximately 15% found once; its top ten account for about 3.6%. This chain connects TRBV3-1 to TRBJ2-7, with a possible D match to TRBD2 (7 bases). The TCR originated in a female donor in good health, serving as a healthy control. The sample consisted of memory CD4+ T cells from blood. CDR3 nucleotide sequence: TGTGCCAGCAGCCAGGGGCGGGGGCACTACGAGCAGTACTTC. Encoded protein: CASSQGRGHYEQYF.